The entry below gives a single T cell receptor (beta chain) sequence along with its context. This clone was detected only once. The antigen it binds to is not known. It has no much larger one-base neighbor in the sample; base qualities were not kept. The sample comes from a study of technical replicates of blood from a handful of donors (dated by TCRdb to the late 2010s). V lost 3 bases and J lost 8 bases, and the count of bases not matched to a germline gene is 16. Its CDR3 holds 18 amino acids, cysteine through phenylalanine. Left in the record is the CDR3 DNA by itself, 54 bases read in frame from the first base. CDR1 and CDR2 (SEHNR, FQNEAQ) derive from the germline V gene (reference sequence). Receptors were amplified or captured by the immunoSEQ multiplex PCR assay. Held by TCRdb, this immuneACCESS table contains in-frame sequences only and omits some clones. Under half of the omission traces to an unresolved V gene where checked; the cause of the rest is unknown. The sample table records 51,000 or so clones; around nine tenths of these occur just once. The ten top clones hold 3.9% of the sample.

The sequenced sample was PBMCs. The TCR originated in a human donor in good health. Some clones in this sample may be carry-over from other donors' samples. The chain links TRBV7-9 with TRBJ2-1, with 10 middle bases fitting TRBD2. The nucleotides read TGTGCCAGCAGCTTCACAGGGTACTTGCTAGCGGGAGTGGATGAGCAGTTCTTC. Its translation reads: CASSFTGYLLAGVDEQFF.